One and the same sample provided the 18 T cell receptor beta chains below, sequenced in a study of T cell responses to AZD1222 COVID-19 vaccine. TCRdb's table, derived via immunoSEQ multiplex PCR, lists solely in-frame clones and lacks some. This repertoire shows 55,000 to 65,000 clones, over 70% found once; its top ten account for 5%. Material: peripheral blood, obtained 28 days after the second AZD1222 dose. The receptors originated from an adult who received the AZD1222 COVID-19 vaccine.

This clone was observed a handful of times. The chain recombines TRBV7-2 with TRBJ2-5; D unclear. The CDR3 length is 13 residues. Germline V CDR1 and CDR2: SGHTA, FQGNSA. V gave up 1 base and J gave up 10 bases, with 13 bases separating them. The CDR3: CASSLGPFVFQYF. In DNA form, the CDR3 reads TGTGCCAGCAGCTTAGGCCCCTTTGTGTTCCAGTACTTC.

The chain combines TRBV28 with TRBJ1-4; a possible D gene is TRBD1 (6 bases). The CDR3 length is 14 residues. Per the germline V gene, CDR1 is MDHEN and CDR2 is SYDVKM. Trimming took 3 bases from V and 8 from J, leaving 13 bases between them. The chain's CDR3 is CASSFGGVVEKLFF. The CDR3 coding sequence is TGTGCCAGCAGTTTCGGGGGCGTGGTCGAAAAACTGTTTTTT.

This sequence joins TRBV27 and TRBJ1-5, with 7 positions matching TRBD1. V shed 6 bases, J shed 3 bases, and the junction held 5 bases outside the gene matches. This CDR3 has 14 residues. Looked up from germline, CDR1 is MNHEY and CDR2 is SMNVEV (reference sequence). DNA for the CDR3: TGTGCCAGCAGATCCGGGACAGTCAATCAGCCCCAGCATTTT. This translates into CASRSGTVNQPQHF.

The chain has TRBV7-2 and TRBJ2-2, with D uncertain. The CDR3 covers 13 residues. CDR1 and CDR2 (germline): SGHTA, FQGNSA. V was shortened by 5 bases and J by 3 bases, with 7 bases between the two germline ends. The CDR3 nucleotides read TGTGCCAGCAGCCCTCATTACACCGGGGAGCTGTTTTTT. Translating gives CASSPHYTGELFF.

This chain joins TRBV6-6 and TRBJ1-6; D call uncertain. Trimming removed 5 bases from V and 8 bases from J, with 16 bases in between. Germline V lookup: CDR1 MNHNY, CDR2 SVGAGI (reference sequence). The CDR3 runs 15 residues. Here the CDR3 DNA reads TGTGCCAGCAGTCCCCTTGTGGGCAGAGATTCACCCCTCCACTTT. As protein: CASSPLVGRDSPLHF.

The chain employs TRBV18 and TRBJ1-3; 8 positions agree with TRBD1. The V segment lost 8 bases and the J segment 0 bases; nucleotides outside the gene matches: 9. The CDR3 extends over 16 amino acids. Germline CDR1 and CDR2: KGHSH and LQKENI. The CDR3 DNA sequence: TGTGCCAGCCGTGGACAGGGCTCAGACTCTGGAAACACCATATATTTT. Protein sequence: CASRGQGSDSGNTIYF.

The V call is TRBV11-2, the J call TRBJ2-7; TRBD1 is a possible D gene (5 bases). The germline CDR1 and CDR2 sequences are SGHAT and FQNNGV. This CDR3 has 16 amino acids. V was cut by 0 bases and J by 0 bases, with 12 bases left in between. The DNA for the CDR3 is TGTGCCAGCAGCTTAGATTGGCAGGGTACCTCCTACGAGCAGTACTTC. Amino acid sequence: CASSLDWQGTSYEQYF.

The rearrangement uses TRBV9 and TRBJ1-1; TRBD1 matches 9 bases. Trimming cost V 2 bases and J 5 bases; bases outside gene matches: 7. The CDR3 totals 15 residues. Germline assignment: CDR1 SGDLS and CDR2 YYNGEE. This CDR3 reads CASSVAGTGRTEAFF. The CDR3 nucleotides read TGTGCCAGCAGCGTCGCCGGGACAGGGAGGACTGAAGCTTTCTTT.

This clone has a handful of counts. The chain links TRBV11-2 to TRBJ1-4; D unclear. Trimming pared 4 bases from V and 7 bases from J, leaving 13 bases between. The CDR3 length is 14 residues. The germline V gene encodes CDR1 SGHAT and CDR2 FQNNGV. The CDR3 DNA sequence: TGTGCCAGCAGCTCGACGGTCAACGGTGAAAAACTGTTTTTT. It yields the protein CASSSTVNGEKLFF. The variable domain in full, completed from reference TRBV11-2 and TRBJ1-4, reads EAGVAQSPRYKIIEKRQSVAFWCNPISGHATLYWYQQILGQGPKLLIQFQNNGVVDDSQLPKDRFSAERLKGVDSTLKIQPAKLEDSAVYLCASSSTVNGEKLFFGSGTQLSVL.

A few counts support this clone. V usage is TRBV19 and J usage is TRBJ1-4; a weak D match, TRBD1 (5 bases). The germline CDR1 and CDR2 sequences are LNHDA and SQIVND (reference sequence). CDR3 size: 15 residues. V was cut by 0 bases and J by 4 bases, with 9 bases left in between. The CDR3 reads CASSIEGRINEKLFF. CDR3 DNA: TGTGCCAGTAGTATAGAGGGACGGATTAATGAAAAACTGTTTTTT. The full variable domain, in which reference TRBV19 and TRBJ1-4 provide the parts outside the CDR3, is DGGITQSPKYLFRKEGQNVTLSCEQNLNHDAMYWYRQDPGQGLRLIYYSQIVNDFQKGDIAEGYSVSREKKESFPLTVTSAQKNPTAFYLCASSIEGRINEKLFFGSGTQLSVL.

The rearrangement joins TRBV28 to TRBJ1-2; 7 nucleotides agree with TRBD1. The CDR3 is 13 amino acids. In germline, CDR1 is MDHEN, CDR2 SYDVKM. With V trimmed by 6 bases and J by 2 bases, 3 bases remained unmatched. The CDR3 loop is CASSPDRNYGYTF. As DNA, the CDR3 is TGTGCCAGCAGCCCGGACAGGAACTATGGCTACACCTTC.

The genes are TRBV6-6 and TRBJ1-1; 8 bases match TRBD1. The CDR3 has 16 amino acids. V lost 0 bases and J lost 0; bases outside the gene matches: 3. Germline CDR1 MNHNY, CDR2 SVGAGI (reference sequence). In DNA, the CDR3 is TGTGCCAGCAGTTACTCACAGGGGGATGTGAACACTGAAGCTTTCTTT. Translated: CASSYSQGDVNTEAFF.

The CDR3 protein is CSSQIVAGGYNEQFF. The CDR3 DNA reads TGCAGCTCCCAGATAGTAGCGGGCGGCTACAATGAGCAGTTCTTC. V is TRBV29-1 and J is TRBJ2-1, with 7 bases fitting TRBD2. Per the germline V gene, CDR1 is SQVTM and CDR2 is ANQGSEA. The CDR3 has 15 amino acids. Trimming took 8 bases from V and 3 from J; bases not matched to a gene: 13.

This clone has just one count. The chain couples TRBV18 to TRBJ2-7; no definite D call. V was cut by 1 base and J by 6 bases, with 7 bases left in between. Germline V lookup: CDR1 KGHSH, CDR2 LQKENI. The CDR3 is 12 amino acids. CDR3 in amino acids: CASSPQGGEQYV. The CDR3 DNA reads TGTGCCAGCTCACCACAGGGTGGCGAGCAGTACGTC.

The gene calls are TRBV5-6 and TRBJ1-3, with unresolved D. Germline CDR1 and CDR2: SGHDT and YYEEEE. The CDR3 loop spans 16 amino acids. V was trimmed by 0 bases and J by 0 bases, leaving 10 bases between them. The CDR3 loop reads CASSLVSVISGNTIYF. The CDR3 nucleotides are TGTGCCAGCAGCTTGGTTTCAGTGATCTCTGGAAACACCATATATTTT.

The rearrangement links TRBV3-1 (or the pseudogene TRBV3-2) to TRBJ1-6; 9 nucleotides agree with TRBD1. This CDR3 is 15 amino acids long. V shed 6 bases, J shed 7 bases, and the junction held 7 bases outside the gene matches. Looked up from germline, CDR1 is LGHDT and CDR2 is YNNKEL (reference sequence). In DNA form, the CDR3 reads TGTGCCAGCAGAGACGGAGGGACAGGGAATTCACCCCTCCACTTT. Protein sequence: CASRDGGTGNSPLHF.

J is TRBJ2-5 and V is TRBV5-1, with 10 bases lining up with TRBD2. Germline trimming cut 4 bases from V and 5 bases from J; bases unmatched to any gene: 14. CDR1 is SGHRS, CDR2 YFSETQ, per germline. The CDR3 sequence is 17 residues long. CDR3: CASSPLAGAPTWETQYF. The CDR3 nucleotides are TGCGCCAGCAGCCCGCTAGCGGGAGCCCCAACGTGGGAGACCCAGTACTTC.

This chain's CDR3 is CAWSSGTSGSRGYNEQFF. The DNA of the CDR3 is TGTGCCTGGAGTTCAGGGACTAGCGGGAGTAGAGGCTACAATGAGCAGTTCTTC. This chain links TRBV30 with TRBJ2-1, with 14 bases aligning to TRBD2. This CDR3 contains 18 residues. The germline gives CDR1 GTSNPN, CDR2 SVGIG (reference sequence). V trimming: 2 bases; J trimming: 3 bases; junction bases outside the gene matches: 9. Combining the CDR3 with reference TRBV30 and TRBJ2-1 gives the whole variable domain SQTIHQWPATLVQPVGSPLSLECTVEGTSNPNLYWYRQAAGRGLQLLFYSVGIGQISSEVPQNLSASRPQDRQFILSSKKLLLSDSGFYLCAWSSGTSGSRGYNEQFFGPGTRLTVL.